This T cell receptor beta chain was identified in a study of a mutant IDH1 vaccine in newly diagnosed glioma. With regard to this clone: Its antigen is currently unknown.

Germline V gene data show CDR1 as SGHDT and CDR2 as YYEEEE. Deletions cut 0 bases from V and 5 bases from J, with 11 bases between. This CDR3 has 15 residues. Time point specified: week 5, during vaccination. Each dose delivered 300 ug of mutant IDH1 20-mer peptide subcutaneously with imiquimod. Measured with immunoSEQ multiplex PCR; TCRdb has only the in-frame clones, and not every one. The sample records 27,000 or so clones, 65% to 80% being singletons. Sequences were derived from PBMCs, sampled from a glioma patient whose treatment included an IDH1 peptide vaccine. This TCR derives from a man aged 35-49 years with glioma. Some clones in this sample may be carry-over from other donors' samples. V and J are TRBV5-6 and TRBJ1-4; no clear D gene. As DNA, the CDR3 is TGTGCCAGCAGCTTGGAGGGCCCCGCAAATGAAAAACTGTTTTTT. Translating it yields CASSLEGPANEKLFF.